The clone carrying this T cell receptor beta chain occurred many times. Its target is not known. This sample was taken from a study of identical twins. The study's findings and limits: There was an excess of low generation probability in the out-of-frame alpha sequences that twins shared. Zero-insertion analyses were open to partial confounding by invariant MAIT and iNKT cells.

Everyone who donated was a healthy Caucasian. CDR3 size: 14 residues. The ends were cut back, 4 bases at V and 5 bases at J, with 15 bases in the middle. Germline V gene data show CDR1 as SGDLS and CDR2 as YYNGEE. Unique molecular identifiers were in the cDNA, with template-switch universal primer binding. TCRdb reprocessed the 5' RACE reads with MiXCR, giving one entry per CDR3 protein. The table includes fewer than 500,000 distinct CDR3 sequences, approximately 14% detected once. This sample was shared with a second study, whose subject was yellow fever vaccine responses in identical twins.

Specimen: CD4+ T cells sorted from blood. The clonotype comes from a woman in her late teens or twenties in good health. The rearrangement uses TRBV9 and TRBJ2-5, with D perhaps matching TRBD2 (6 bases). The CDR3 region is CASSPPGGVETQYF. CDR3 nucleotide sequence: TGTGCCAGCAGCCCCCCCGGGGGAGTGGAGACCCAGTACTTC.